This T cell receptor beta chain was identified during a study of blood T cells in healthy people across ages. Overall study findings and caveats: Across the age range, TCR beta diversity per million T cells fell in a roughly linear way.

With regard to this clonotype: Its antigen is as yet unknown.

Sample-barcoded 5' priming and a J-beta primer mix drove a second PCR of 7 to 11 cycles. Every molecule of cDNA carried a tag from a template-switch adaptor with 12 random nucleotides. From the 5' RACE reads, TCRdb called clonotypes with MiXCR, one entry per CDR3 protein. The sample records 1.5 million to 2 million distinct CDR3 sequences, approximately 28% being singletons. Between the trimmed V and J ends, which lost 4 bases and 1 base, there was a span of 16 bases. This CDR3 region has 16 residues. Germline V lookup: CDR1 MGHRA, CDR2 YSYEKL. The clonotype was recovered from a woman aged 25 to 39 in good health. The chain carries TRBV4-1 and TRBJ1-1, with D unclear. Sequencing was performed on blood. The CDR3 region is CASSLTSWFANTEAFF. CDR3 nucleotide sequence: TGCGCCAGCAGCCTGACGTCCTGGTTTGCGAACACTGAAGCTTTCTTT.